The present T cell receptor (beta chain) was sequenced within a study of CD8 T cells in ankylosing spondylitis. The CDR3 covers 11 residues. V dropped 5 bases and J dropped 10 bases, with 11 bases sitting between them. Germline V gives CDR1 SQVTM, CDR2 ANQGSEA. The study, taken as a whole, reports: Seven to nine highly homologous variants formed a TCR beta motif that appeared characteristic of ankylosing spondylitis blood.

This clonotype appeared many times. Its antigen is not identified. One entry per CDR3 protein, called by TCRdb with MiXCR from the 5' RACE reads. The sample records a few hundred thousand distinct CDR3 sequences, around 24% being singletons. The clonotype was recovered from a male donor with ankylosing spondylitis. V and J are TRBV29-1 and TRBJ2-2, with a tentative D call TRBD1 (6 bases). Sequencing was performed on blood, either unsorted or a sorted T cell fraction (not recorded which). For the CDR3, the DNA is TGCAGCGTTCGAGGGGGTGAGGAGCTGTTTTTT. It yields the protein CSVRGGEELFF.